The 14 T cell receptor beta chains below come from one sample, sequenced in a study of T cell repertoires in cytomegalovirus infection. Each CDR3 protein is one row after TCRdb ran MiXCR on the reads. The repertoire holds about 250,000 distinct CDR3 sequences, with 15% to 20% as singletons. Sequenced sample: CD8+ T cells from PBMCs. The origin of the receptors is a human donor in good health (CMV status not recorded). Some clones in this sample may be carry-over from other donors' samples.

The sample holds many counts of this clonotype. The V gene is TRBV4-1, the J gene TRBJ2-2; D unclear. The CDR3 spans 13 residues. CDR1 is MGHRA and CDR2 is YSYEKL in the germline V gene. Trimming pared 0 bases from V and 7 bases from J, leaving 6 bases between. Written as DNA, the CDR3 is TGCGCCAGCAGCCAAGATCCAGTCGGGGAGCTGTTTTTT. Its translation: CASSQDPVGELFF.

This clonotype turned up a few times. For the CDR3, the DNA is TGTGCCAGCAGTGAGGGGACAGGGGAGAGCAATCAGCCCCAGCATTTT. It is translated as CASSEGTGESNQPQHF. The V call is TRBV2, the J call TRBJ1-5, with 10 bases lining up with TRBD1. CDR1 SNHLY and CDR2 FYNNEI come from the germline V gene. The trim removed 3 bases at V and 1 base at J, leaving 3 bases unmatched. The CDR3 runs to 16 residues.

This clonotype was counted many times. The chain has TRBV7-9 and TRBJ2-3; 9 bases map to TRBD1. Looked up from germline, CDR1 is SEHNR and CDR2 is FQNEAQ (reference sequence). This CDR3 has 16 amino acids. V was clipped by 4 bases and J by 3 bases; unmatched bases: 8. CDR3 loop: CASSSWTGEDTDTQYF. The CDR3 DNA is TGTGCCAGCAGCTCTTGGACAGGGGAGGATACAGATACGCAGTATTTT.

The chain combines TRBV4-3 with TRBJ2-7; 9 bases fit TRBD1. Germline V lookup: CDR1 LGHNA, CDR2 YSLEER. The CDR3 totals 15 residues. J lost 6 bases, V lost 0 bases, and 6 bases had no gene match. CDR3 DNA sequence: TGCGCCAGCAGCCAAGATGGGACAGGGTTTGTCGAGCAGTACTTC. Translated: CASSQDGTGFVEQYF.

Comment on this clonotype: Since a much larger clone is just one base distant, this may be a read error. The chain is built from TRBV6-2 or TRBV6-3 and TRBJ2-1; 10 bases fit TRBD2. This CDR3 is 15 amino acids long. Germline V lookup: CDR1 MNHEY, CDR2 SVGEGT. V shed 6 bases, J shed 6 bases, and the junction held 8 bases outside the gene matches. The CDR3, as DNA: TGTGCCAGCAGACATCTGGGACTAGCGAGCAATGAGCAGTTCTTC. As protein: CASRHLGLASNEQFF.

This clonotype was found a few times. The chain recombines TRBV19 with TRBJ1-1; weak D call: TRBD1 (5 bases). The germline CDR1 and CDR2 sequences are LNHDA and SQIVND (reference sequence). V lost 5 bases to trimming and J lost 5 bases, with 12 bases between them. The CDR3 is made up of 13 amino acids. The CDR3 loop reads CASSAAGTTEAFF. The CDR3 DNA reads as TGTGCCAGTAGTGCCGCCGGGACGACTGAAGCTTTCTTT.

The chain carries TRBV9 and TRBJ1-1; TRBD1 agrees at 7 bases. The CDR3 spans 14 residues. Looked up from germline, CDR1 is SGDLS and CDR2 is YYNGEE. With V trimmed by 3 bases and J by 1 base, 3 bases remained unmatched. CDR3 in DNA: TGTGCCAGCAGCGACGACAGGGCGAACACTGAAGCTTTCTTT. Its protein product is CASSDDRANTEAFF.

This clonotype was detected ten times or more. The gene calls are TRBV7-2 and TRBJ2-7, with D perhaps matching TRBD1 (6 bases). Trimming took off 5 bases at V and 7 bases at J, with 21 bases between the two ends. The germline CDR1 and CDR2 sequences are SGHTA and FQGNSA. CDR3 length equals 15 residues. In nucleotides, the CDR3 is TGTGCCAGCAGCATTTTACAGGGTCCCATGATGGAGCAGTACTTC. This translates into CASSILQGPMMEQYF.

This clonotype has at least ten counts. J is TRBJ2-5 and V is TRBV7-2, with D possibly being TRBD1 (6 bases). Germline V gives CDR1 SGHTA, CDR2 FQGNSA. Trimming took 5 bases from V and 2 from J, leaving 12 bases between them. The CDR3 has 14 amino acids. The CDR3 DNA reads as TGTGCCAGCAGCCCGACAGGACTTCAAGAGACCCAGTACTTC. It translates to CASSPTGLQETQYF.

This chain connects TRBV9 to TRBJ1-1; weak D call: TRBD1 (5 bases). The CDR3 sequence is 14 residues long. Trimming removed 4 bases at V and 11 bases at J, with 21 bases between. Germline loops: CDR1 SGDLS, CDR2 YYNGEE. CDR3 residues: CASSPLEGSRDAFF. The DNA of the CDR3 is TGTGCCAGCAGCCCCCTAGAGGGGTCCCGTGACGCTTTCTTT.

The chain carries TRBV27 and TRBJ2-5; 9 bases align to TRBD2. Looked up from germline, CDR1 is MNHEY and CDR2 is SMNVEV (reference sequence). The CDR3 is 15 amino acids. The J segment lost 1 base and the V segment lost 5 bases, leaving 5 bases of the junction unmatched. The CDR3 is CASSGTSRLQETQYF. In nucleotides, the CDR3 is TGTGCCAGCAGTGGGACTAGCCGGCTCCAAGAGACCCAGTACTTC.

This clonotype showed up just a few times. This sequence joins TRBV6-6 and TRBJ2-5; the match to TRBD1 covers 8 bases. With 6 bases clipped from V and 4 bases from J, the junction kept 7 bases outside the gene matches. This CDR3 comprises 14 residues. The V gene's germline CDR1 is MNHNY and CDR2 SVGAGI (reference sequence). CDR3 nucleotides: TGTGCCAGCAGCTTACAGGGGGTACGAGAGACCCAGTACTTC. Its protein is CASSLQGVRETQYF.

This clonotype showed up just a few times. This chain connects TRBV20-1 to TRBJ2-5, with D possibly matching TRBD2 (6 bases). CDR1 DFQATT and CDR2 SNEGSKA come from the germline V gene (reference sequence). Trimming stripped 6 bases from V and 7 bases from J, with 12 bases between. The CDR3 has 11 amino acids. The CDR3 coding sequence is TGCAGTGCCGGTGCGGAGGGGACCCAGTACTTC. Its protein product is CSAGAEGTQYF.

This clonotype came up a few times. CDR3 protein: CASSQEPTGQGSGTQYF. CDR3 DNA sequence: TGTGCCAGCAGCCAAGAGCCGACGGGACAGGGGTCGGGGACCCAGTACTTC. The V gene is TRBV4-2, the J gene TRBJ2-5; TRBD1 matches at 10 bases. The CDR3 loop spans 17 amino acids. J lost 7 bases, V lost 0 bases, and 11 bases had no gene match. In germline, CDR1 is LGHNA, CDR2 YNFKEQ.